This T cell receptor beta chain was captured by sequencing in a study of identical twins. Trimming shortened V by 3 bases and J by 4 bases, and 6 bases separated the two germline ends. CDR1 is DFQATT, CDR2 SNEGSKA, per germline (reference sequence). This CDR3 contains 11 residues. cDNA molecules carried unique molecular identifiers, and template switching added a universal primer site. TCRdb reanalysed the 5' RACE reads using MiXCR and keeps one entry per CDR3 protein. The data show 700,000 or so distinct CDR3 sequences, 8% to 9% seen once. This clonotype was found a few times. The same sample was also used in a study of yellow fever vaccine responses in identical twins.

The sample was PBMCs. V is TRBV20-1 and J is TRBJ2-5; D not resolved. The clonotype was recovered from a woman aged 18-29 years in good health. The CDR3 DNA follows: TGCAGTGCTAGCTGGGGAGAGACCCAGTACTTC. This codes for CSASWGETQYF.